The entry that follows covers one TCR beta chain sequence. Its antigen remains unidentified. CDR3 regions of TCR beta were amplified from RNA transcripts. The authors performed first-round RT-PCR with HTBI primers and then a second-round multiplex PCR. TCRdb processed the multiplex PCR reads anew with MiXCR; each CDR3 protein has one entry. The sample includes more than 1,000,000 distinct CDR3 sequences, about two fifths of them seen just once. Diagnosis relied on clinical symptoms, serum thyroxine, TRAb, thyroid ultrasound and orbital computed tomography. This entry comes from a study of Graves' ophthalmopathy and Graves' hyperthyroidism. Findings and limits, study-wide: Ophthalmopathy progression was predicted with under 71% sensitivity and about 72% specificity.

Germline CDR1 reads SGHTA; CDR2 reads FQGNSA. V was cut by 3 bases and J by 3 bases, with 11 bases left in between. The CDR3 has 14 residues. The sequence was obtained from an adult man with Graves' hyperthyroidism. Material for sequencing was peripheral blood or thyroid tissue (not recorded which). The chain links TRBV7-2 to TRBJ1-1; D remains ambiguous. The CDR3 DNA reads TGTGCCAGCAGCTTCAGGAGGTCGGACACTGAAGCTTTCTTT. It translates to CASSFRRSDTEAFF.